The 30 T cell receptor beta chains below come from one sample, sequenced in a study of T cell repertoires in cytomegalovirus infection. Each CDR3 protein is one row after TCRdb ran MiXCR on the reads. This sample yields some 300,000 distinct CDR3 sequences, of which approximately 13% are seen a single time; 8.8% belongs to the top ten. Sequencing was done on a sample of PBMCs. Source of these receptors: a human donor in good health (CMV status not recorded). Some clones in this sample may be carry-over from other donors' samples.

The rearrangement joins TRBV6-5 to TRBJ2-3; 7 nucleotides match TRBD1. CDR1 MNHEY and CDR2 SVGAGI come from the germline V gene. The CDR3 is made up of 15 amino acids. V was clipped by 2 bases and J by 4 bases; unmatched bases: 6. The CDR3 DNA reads TGTGCCAGCAGTTACACGACAGGGTTCGCAGATACGCAGTATTTT. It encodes CASSYTTGFADTQYF.

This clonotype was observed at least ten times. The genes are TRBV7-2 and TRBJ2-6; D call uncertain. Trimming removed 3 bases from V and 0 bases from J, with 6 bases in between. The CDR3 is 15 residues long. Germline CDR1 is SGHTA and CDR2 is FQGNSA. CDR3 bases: TGTGCCAGCAGCTTGGGGTTCTCTGGGGCCAACGTCCTGACTTTC. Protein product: CASSLGFSGANVLTF.

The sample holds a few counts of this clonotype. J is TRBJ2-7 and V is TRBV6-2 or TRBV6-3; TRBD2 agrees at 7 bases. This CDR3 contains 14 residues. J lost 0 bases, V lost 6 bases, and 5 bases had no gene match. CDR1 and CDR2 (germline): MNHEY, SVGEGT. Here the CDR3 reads CASSGGSFSYEQYF. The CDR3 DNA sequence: TGTGCCAGCAGCGGGGGGTCGTTCTCCTACGAGCAGTACTTC.

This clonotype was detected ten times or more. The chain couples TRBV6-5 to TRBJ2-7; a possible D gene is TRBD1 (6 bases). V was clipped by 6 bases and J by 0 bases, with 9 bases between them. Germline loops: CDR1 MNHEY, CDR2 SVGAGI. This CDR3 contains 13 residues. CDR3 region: CASSGTSSYEQYF. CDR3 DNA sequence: TGTGCCAGCAGCGGGACAAGCTCCTACGAGCAGTACTTC.

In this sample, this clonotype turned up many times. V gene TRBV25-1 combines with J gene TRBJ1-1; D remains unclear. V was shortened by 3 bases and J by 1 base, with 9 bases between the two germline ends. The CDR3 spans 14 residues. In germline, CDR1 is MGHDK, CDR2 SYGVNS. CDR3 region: CASSEQGKNTEAFF. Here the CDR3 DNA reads TGTGCCAGCAGTGAGCAAGGGAAGAACACTGAAGCTTTCTTT. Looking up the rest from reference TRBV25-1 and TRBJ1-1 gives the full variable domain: EADIYQTPRYLVIGTGKKITLECSQTMGHDKMYWYQQDPGMELHLIHYSYGVNSTEKGDLSSESTVSRIRTEHFPLTLESARPSHTSQYLCASSEQGKNTEAFFGQGTRLTVV.

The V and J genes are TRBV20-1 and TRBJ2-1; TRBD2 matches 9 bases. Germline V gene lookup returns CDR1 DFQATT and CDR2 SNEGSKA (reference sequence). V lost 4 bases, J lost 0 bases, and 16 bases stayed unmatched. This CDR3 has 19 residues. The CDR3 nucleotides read TGCAGTGCTACCTCCGGGCGGGGGGGCCCCTTCAACTCCTACAATGAGCAGTTCTTC. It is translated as CSATSGRGGPFNSYNEQFF.

CDR3 residues: CASSPGSQAYEQYF. The CDR3 DNA follows: TGTGCCAGCTCACCAGGATCACAGGCCTACGAGCAGTACTTC. The rearrangement uses TRBV18 and TRBJ2-7; TRBD1 is a possible D gene (5 bases). This CDR3 spans 14 amino acids. CDR1 and CDR2 from the germline V gene are KGHSH and LQKENI. V was trimmed by 2 bases and J by 2 bases, leaving 10 bases between them. Looking up the rest from reference TRBV18 and TRBJ2-7 gives the full variable domain: NAGVMQNPRHLVRRRGQEARLRCSPMKGHSHVYWYRQLPEEGLKFMVYLQKENIIDESGMPKERFSAEFPKEGPSILRIQQVVRGDSAAYFCASSPGSQAYEQYFGPGTRLTVT.

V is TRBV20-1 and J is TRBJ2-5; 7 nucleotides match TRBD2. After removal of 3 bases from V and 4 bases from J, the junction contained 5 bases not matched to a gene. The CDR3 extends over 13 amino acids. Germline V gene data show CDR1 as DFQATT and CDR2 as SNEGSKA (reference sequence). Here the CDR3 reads CSASIVAGETQYF. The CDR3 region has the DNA TGCAGTGCTAGTATCGTAGCGGGAGAGACCCAGTACTTC.

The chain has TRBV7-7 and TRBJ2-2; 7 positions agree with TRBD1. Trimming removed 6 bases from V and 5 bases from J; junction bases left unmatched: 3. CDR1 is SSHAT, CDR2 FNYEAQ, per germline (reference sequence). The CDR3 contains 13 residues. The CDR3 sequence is CASRGQTTGELFF. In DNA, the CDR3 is TGTGCCAGCAGGGGACAGACTACCGGGGAGCTGTTTTTT.

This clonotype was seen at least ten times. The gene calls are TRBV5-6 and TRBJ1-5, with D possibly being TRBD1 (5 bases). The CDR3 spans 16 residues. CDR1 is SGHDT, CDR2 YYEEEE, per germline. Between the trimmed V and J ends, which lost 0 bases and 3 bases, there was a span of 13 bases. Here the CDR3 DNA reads TGTGCCAGCAGCTTGGCCTCGGGACGGTTCAATCAGCCCCAGCATTTT. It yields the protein CASSLASGRFNQPQHF.

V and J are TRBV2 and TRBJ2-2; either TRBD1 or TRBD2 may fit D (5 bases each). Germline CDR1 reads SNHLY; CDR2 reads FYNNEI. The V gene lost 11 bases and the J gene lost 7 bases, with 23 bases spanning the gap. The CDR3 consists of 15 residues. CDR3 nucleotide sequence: TGTGCCTCTCAAGGGGAGACCTCAACCGGCGGGGAGCTGTTTTTT. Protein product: CASQGETSTGGELFF.

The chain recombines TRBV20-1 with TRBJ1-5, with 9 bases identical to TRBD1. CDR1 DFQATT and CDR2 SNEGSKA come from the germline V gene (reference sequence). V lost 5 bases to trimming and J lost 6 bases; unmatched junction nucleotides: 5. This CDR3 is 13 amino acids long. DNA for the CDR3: TGCAGTGCTCGACAGGGGGTCGGTCAGCCCCAGCATTTT. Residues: CSARQGVGQPQHF.

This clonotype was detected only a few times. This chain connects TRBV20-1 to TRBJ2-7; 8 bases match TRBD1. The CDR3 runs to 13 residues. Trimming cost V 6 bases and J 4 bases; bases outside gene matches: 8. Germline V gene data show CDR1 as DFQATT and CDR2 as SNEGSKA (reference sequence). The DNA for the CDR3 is TGCAGTGCGGCCGGGACAGGAATTTACGAGCAGTACTTC. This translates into CSAAGTGIYEQYF.

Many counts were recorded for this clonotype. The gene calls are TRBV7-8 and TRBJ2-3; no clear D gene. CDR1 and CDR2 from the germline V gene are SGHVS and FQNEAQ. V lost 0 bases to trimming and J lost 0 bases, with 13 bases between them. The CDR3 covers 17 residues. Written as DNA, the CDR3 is TGTGCCAGCAGCTTAGCCCATGTGGGCGCCAGCACAGATACGCAGTATTTT. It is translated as CASSLAHVGASTDTQYF.

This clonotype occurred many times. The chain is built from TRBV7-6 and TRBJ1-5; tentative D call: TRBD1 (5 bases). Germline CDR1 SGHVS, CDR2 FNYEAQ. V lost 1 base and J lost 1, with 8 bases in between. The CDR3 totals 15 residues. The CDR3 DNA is TGTGCCAGCAGCTTAGGATGGGACAGCAATCAGCCCCAGCATTTT. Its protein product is CASSLGWDSNQPQHF.

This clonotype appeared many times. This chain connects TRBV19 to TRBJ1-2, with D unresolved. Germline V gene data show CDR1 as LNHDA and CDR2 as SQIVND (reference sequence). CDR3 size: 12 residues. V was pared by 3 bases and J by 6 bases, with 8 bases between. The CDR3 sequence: CASSMRGNGYTF. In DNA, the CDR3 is TGTGCCAGTAGTATGCGAGGGAATGGCTACACCTTC.

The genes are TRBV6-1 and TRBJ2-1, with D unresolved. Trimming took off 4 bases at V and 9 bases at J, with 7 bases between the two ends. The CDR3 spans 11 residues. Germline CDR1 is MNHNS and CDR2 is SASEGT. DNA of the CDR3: TGTGCCAGCAGTGTCTTAACTGAGCAGTTCTTC. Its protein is CASSVLTEQFF.

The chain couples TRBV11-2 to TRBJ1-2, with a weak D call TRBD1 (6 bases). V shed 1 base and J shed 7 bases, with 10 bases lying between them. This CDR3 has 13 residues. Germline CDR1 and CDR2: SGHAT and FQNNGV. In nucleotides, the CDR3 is TGTGCCAGCAGCTTAGTCGCAGGGGCTGGCTACACCTTC. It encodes CASSLVAGAGYTF.

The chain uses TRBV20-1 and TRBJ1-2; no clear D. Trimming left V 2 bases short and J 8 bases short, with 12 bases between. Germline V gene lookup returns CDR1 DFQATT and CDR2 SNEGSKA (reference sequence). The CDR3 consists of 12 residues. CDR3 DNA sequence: TGCAGTGCTAGAAGCCGGACGCTGGGCTACACCTTC. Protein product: CSARSRTLGYTF.

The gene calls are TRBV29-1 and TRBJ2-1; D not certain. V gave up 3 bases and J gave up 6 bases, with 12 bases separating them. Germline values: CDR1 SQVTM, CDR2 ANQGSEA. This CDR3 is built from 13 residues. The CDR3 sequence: CSVDTPFGNEQFF. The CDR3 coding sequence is TGCAGCGTTGATACTCCATTTGGCAATGAGCAGTTCTTC.

The CDR3 loop reads CATSRGDRGREETQYF. The CDR3 bases are TGTGCCACCAGCAGGGGGGACAGGGGGCGCGAAGAGACCCAGTACTTC. The V gene is TRBV15, the J gene TRBJ2-5; the match to TRBD1 covers 12 bases. Germline trimming cut 3 bases from V and 3 bases from J; bases unmatched to any gene: 5. The CDR3 covers 16 residues. Germline V gene data show CDR1 as LNHNV and CDR2 as YYDKDF (reference sequence).

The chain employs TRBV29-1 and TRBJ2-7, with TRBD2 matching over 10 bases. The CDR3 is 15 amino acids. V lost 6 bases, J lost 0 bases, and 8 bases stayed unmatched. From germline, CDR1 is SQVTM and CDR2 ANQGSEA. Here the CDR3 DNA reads TGCAGCGTGGCAATGACTAGCGGGCTCTCCTACGAGCAGTACTTC. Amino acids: CSVAMTSGLSYEQYF.

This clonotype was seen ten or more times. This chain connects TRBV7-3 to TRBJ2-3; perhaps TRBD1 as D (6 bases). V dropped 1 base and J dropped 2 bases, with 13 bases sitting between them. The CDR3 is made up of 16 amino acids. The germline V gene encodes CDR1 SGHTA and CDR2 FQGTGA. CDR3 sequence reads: CASSLIGQRSTDTQYF. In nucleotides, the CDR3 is TGTGCCAGCAGCTTAATAGGACAGCGATCCACAGATACGCAGTATTTT.

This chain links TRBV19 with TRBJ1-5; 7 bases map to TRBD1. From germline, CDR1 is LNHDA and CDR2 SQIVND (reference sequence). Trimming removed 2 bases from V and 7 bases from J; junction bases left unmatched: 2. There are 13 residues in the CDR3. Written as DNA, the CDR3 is TGTGCCAGTAGTATACAAGGGGGCCAGCCCCAGCATTTT. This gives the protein CASSIQGGQPQHF. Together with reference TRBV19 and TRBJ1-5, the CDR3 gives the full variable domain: DGGITQSPKYLFRKEGQNVTLSCEQNLNHDAMYWYRQDPGQGLRLIYYSQIVNDFQKGDIAEGYSVSREKKESFPLTVTSAQKNPTAFYLCASSIQGGQPQHFGDGTRLSIL.

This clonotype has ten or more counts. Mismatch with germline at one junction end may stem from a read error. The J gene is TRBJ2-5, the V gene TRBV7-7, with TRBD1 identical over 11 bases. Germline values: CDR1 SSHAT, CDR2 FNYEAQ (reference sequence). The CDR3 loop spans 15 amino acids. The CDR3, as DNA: TGTGCTAGCAGCTCGGACAGGGGGCTTCAAGAGACCCAGTACTTC. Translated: CASSSDRGLQETQYF.

CDR3 loop: CSAETGVGSPLHF. Here the CDR3 DNA reads TGCAGCGCTGAGACAGGGGTTGGTTCACCCCTCCACTTT. This sequence joins TRBV29-1 and TRBJ1-6; 8 positions agree with TRBD1. Trimming removed 7 bases from V and 9 bases from J; junction bases left unmatched: 8. CDR3 size: 13 residues. CDR1 SQVTM and CDR2 ANQGSEA come from the germline V gene.

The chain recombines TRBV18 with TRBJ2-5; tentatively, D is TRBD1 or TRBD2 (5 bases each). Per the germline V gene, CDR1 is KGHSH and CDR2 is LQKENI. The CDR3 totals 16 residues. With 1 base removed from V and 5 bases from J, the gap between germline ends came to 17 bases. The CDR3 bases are TGTGCCAGCTCACCACGGCCGGGACCCGGTGAGGAGACCCAGTACTTC. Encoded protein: CASSPRPGPGEETQYF.

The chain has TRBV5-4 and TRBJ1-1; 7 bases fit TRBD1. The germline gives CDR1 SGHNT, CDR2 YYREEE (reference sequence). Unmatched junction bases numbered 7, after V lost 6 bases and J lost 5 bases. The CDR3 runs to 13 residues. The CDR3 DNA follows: TGTGCCAGCAACCCACAGGGGTGGACTGAAGCTTTCTTT. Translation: CASNPQGWTEAFF. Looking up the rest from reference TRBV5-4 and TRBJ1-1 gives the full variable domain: ETGVTQSPTHLIKTRGQQVTLRCSSQSGHNTVSWYQQALGQGPQFIFQYYREEENGRGNFPPRFSGLQFPNYSSELNVNALELDDSALYLCASNPQGWTEAFFGQGTRLTVV.

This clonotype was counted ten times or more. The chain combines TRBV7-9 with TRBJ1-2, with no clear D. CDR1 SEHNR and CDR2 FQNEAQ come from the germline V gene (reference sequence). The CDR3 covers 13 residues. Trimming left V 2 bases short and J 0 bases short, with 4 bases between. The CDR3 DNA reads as TGTGCCAGCAGCTTATCACCTAACTATGGCTACACCTTC. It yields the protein CASSLSPNYGYTF.

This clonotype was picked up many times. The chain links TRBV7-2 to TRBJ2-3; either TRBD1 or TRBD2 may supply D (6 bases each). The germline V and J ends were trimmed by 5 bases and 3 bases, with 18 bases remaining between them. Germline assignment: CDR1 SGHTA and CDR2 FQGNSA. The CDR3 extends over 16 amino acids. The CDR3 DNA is TGTGCCAGCAGCCCCGAAGGGGTAGGGGGGACAGATACGCAGTATTTT. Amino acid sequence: CASSPEGVGGTDTQYF. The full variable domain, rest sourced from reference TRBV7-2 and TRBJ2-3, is GAGVSQSPSNKVTEKGKDVELRCDPISGHTALYWYRQSLGQGLEFLIYFQGNSAPDKSGLPSDRFSAERTGGSVSTLTIQRTQQEDSAVYLCASSPEGVGGTDTQYFGPGTRLTVL.